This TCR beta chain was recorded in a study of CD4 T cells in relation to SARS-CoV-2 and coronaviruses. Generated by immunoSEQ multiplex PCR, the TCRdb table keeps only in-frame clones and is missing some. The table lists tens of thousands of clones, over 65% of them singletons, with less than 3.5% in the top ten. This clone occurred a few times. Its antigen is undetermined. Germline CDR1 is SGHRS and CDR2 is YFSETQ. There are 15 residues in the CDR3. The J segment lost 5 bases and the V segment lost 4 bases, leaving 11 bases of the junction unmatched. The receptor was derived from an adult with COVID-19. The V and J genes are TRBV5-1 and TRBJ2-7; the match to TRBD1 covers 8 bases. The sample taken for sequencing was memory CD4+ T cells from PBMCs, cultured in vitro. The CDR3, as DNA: TGCGCCAGCAGCCTCATCGGTCAGGGGGCCGACGAGCAGTACTTC. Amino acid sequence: CASSLIGQGADEQYF. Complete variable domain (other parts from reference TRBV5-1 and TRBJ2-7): KAGVTQTPRYLIKTRGQQVTLSCSPISGHRSVSWYQQTPGQGLQFLFEYFSETQRNKGNFPGRFSGRQFSNSRSEMNVSTLELGDSALYLCASSLIGQGADEQYFGPGTRLTVT.